The following is a T cell receptor beta chain sequence with its context. The data originate from a study of blood T cell repertoires in COVID-19. CDR3 size: 15 residues. With V trimmed by 3 bases and J by 7 bases, 8 bases remained unmatched. Germline CDR1 is SGHNT and CDR2 is YYREEE (reference sequence). Sequencing was performed with immunoSEQ multiplex PCR; in TCRdb, only in-frame clones are kept and a portion is missing. The sample records hundreds of thousands of clones, about 87% being singletons. The sequenced sample consisted of peripheral blood. This sequence joins TRBV5-4 and TRBJ2-7; 12 nucleotides agree with TRBD2. The TCR sequence derives from an older woman with COVID-19, enrolled during active disease. The CDR3 reads CASSSASGRAEEQYF. The CDR3 nucleotides are TGTGCCAGCAGCTCTGCTAGCGGGAGGGCCGAGGAGCAGTACTTC.